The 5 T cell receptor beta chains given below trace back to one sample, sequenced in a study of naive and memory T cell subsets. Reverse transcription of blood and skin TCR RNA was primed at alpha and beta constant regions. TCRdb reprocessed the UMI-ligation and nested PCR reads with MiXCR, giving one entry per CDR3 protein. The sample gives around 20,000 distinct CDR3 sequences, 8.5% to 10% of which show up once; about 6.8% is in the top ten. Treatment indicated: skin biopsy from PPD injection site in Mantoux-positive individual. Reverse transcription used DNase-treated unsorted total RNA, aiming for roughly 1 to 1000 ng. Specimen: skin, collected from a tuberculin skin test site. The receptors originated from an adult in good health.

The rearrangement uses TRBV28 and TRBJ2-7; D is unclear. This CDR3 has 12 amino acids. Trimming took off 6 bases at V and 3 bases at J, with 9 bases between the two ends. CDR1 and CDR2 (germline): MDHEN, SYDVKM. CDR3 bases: TGTGCCAGCAGGAATATTGTCTACGAGCAGTACTTC. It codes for CASRNIVYEQYF.

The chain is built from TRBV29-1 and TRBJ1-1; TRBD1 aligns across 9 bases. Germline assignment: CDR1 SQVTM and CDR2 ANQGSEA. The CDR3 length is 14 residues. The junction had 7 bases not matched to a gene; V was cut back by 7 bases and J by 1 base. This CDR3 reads CSAKTGGTNTEAFF. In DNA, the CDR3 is TGCAGCGCTAAGACAGGGGGGACGAACACTGAAGCTTTCTTT.

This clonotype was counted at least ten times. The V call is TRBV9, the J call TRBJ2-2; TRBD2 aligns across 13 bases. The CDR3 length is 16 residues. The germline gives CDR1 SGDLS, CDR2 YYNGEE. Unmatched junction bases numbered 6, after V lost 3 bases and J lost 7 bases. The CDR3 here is CASSGRTSGGHGELFF. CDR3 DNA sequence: TGTGCCAGCAGCGGACGGACTAGCGGGGGTCACGGGGAGCTGTTTTTT. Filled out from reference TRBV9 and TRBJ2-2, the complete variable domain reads DSGVTQTPKHLITATGQRVTLRCSPRSGDLSVYWYQQSLDQGLQFLIQYYNGEERAKGNILERFSAQQFPDLHSELNLSSLELGDSALYFCASSGRTSGGHGELFFGEGSRLTVL.

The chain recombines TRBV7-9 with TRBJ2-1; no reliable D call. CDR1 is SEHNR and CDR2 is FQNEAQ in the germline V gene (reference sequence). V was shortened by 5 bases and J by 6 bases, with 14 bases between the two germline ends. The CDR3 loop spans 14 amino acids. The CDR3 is CASSLPGSSNEQFF. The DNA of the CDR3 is TGTGCCAGCAGCCTCCCGGGTAGTTCCAATGAGCAGTTCTTC.

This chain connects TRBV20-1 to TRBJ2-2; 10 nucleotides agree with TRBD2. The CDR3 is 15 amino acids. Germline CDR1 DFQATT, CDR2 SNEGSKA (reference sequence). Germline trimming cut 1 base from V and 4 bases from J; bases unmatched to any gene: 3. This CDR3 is CSARARTSGTGELFF. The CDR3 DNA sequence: TGCAGTGCTAGAGCCCGGACTAGCGGCACCGGGGAGCTGTTTTTT.